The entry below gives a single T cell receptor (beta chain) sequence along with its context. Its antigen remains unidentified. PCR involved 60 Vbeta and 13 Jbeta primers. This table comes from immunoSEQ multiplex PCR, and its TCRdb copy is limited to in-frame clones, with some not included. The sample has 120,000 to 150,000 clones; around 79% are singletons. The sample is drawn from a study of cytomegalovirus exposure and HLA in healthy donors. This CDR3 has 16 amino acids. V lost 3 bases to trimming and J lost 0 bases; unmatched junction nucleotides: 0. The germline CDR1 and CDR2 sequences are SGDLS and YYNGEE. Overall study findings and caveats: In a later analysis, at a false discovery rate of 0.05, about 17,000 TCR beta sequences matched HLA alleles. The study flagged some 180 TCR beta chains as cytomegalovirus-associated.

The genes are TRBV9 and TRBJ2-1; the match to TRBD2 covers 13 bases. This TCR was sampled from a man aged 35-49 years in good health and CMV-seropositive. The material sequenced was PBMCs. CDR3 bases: TGTGCCAGCAGCGGGACTAGCGGGAGCTCCTACAATGAGCAGTTCTTC. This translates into CASSGTSGSSYNEQFF.